The 27 T cell receptor beta chains in this list originate from one sample, sequenced in a study of cytomegalovirus exposure and HLA in healthy donors (TCRdb year 2017). The method behind the library was the immunoSEQ multiplex PCR assay. For the multiplex PCR, a mixture combining 60 forward primers for TCR Vbeta segments and 13 reverse primers for TCR Jbeta segments was used. This is the immuneACCESS table as TCRdb keeps it, with only in-frame sequences that have V and J called. A part of the clones is gone; compared with another copy, unresolved V genes explain less than half, and the rest is unexplained. The sample table includes about 67,000 clones. 5% of the sample rests with the top ten. The sequenced material came from PBMCs. The receptors were gathered from a woman between 35 and 50 years old in good health and CMV-seropositive.

V gene TRBV18 combines with J gene TRBJ1-1; D is uncertain. CDR1 is KGHSH and CDR2 is LQKENI in the germline V gene. The CDR3 consists of 14 residues. V dropped 3 bases and J dropped 3 bases, with 11 bases sitting between them. In DNA, the CDR3 is TGTGCCAGCTCACCCCCGGGATGGGACACTGAAGCTTTCTTT. It translates to CASSPPGWDTEAFF.

This sequence joins TRBV5-1 and TRBJ1-1, with TRBD1 identical over 10 bases. This CDR3 is 15 amino acids long. Germline assignment: CDR1 SGHRS and CDR2 YFSETQ. With V trimmed by 1 base and J by 12 bases, 12 bases remained unmatched. The CDR3 loop is CASSLWGTGEGRTFF. The CDR3 bases are TGCGCCAGCAGCTTGTGGGGGACAGGGGAAGGAAGGACTTTCTTT.

The chain employs TRBV4-1 and TRBJ2-7; D possibly corresponds to TRBD2 (6 bases). The CDR3 spans 15 residues. The V and J ends lost 0 bases and 3 bases respectively, with 12 bases between them. Germline CDR1 and CDR2: MGHRA and YSYEKL. CDR3 bases: TGCGCCAGCAGCCAAGATAGCGGTGACTACTACGAGCAGTACTTC. This gives the protein CASSQDSGDYYEQYF.

This chain joins TRBV5-8 and TRBJ2-2; 7 bases map to TRBD2. There are 15 residues in the CDR3. Germline trimming cut 2 bases from V and 5 bases from J; bases unmatched to any gene: 6. Germline CDR1 SGHTS, CDR2 YDEGEE. For the CDR3, the DNA is TGTGCCAGCAGCTTACGTGGGGGGGATACCGGGGAGCTGTTTTTT. As protein: CASSLRGGDTGELFF.

V usage is TRBV6-6 and J usage is TRBJ1-1; D is unresolved. CDR1 MNHNY and CDR2 SVGAGI come from the germline V gene (reference sequence). Trimming shortened V by 2 bases and J by 7 bases, and 14 bases separated the two germline ends. This CDR3 region has 14 residues. This CDR3 is CASSYRGRTFEAFF. DNA for the CDR3: TGTGCCAGCAGTTACCGCGGGAGAACATTTGAAGCTTTCTTT.

The rearrangement uses TRBV5-4 and TRBJ2-2; 14 bases align to TRBD2. V shed 3 bases and J 7 bases; nucleotides not matched to a gene: 11. Germline V gene lookup returns CDR1 SGHNT and CDR2 YYREEE (reference sequence). CDR3 length equals 18 residues. The CDR3 DNA follows: TGTGCCAGCAGCTCACCGACTAGCGGGAGGGCCGGGGGCGGGGAGCTGTTTTTT. As protein: CASSSPTSGRAGGGELFF.

The chain couples TRBV20-1 to TRBJ2-5; tentatively, D is TRBD2 (6 bases). V was clipped by 3 bases and J by 11 bases, with 13 bases between them. The germline V gene has CDR1 DFQATT and CDR2 SNEGSKA (reference sequence). The CDR3 has 11 residues. The CDR3 here is CSARRLREQYF. The CDR3 DNA reads as TGCAGTGCTAGGCGTCTCCGGGAGCAGTACTTC.

This chain uses TRBV5-6 with TRBJ1-2; D call uncertain. The germline CDR1 and CDR2 sequences are SGHDT and YYEEEE. The germline V and J ends were trimmed by 4 bases and 6 bases, with 16 bases remaining between them. The CDR3 is made up of 14 amino acids. CDR3 bases: TGTGCCAGCAGCCCTCTAGGGAGCTCTGATGGCTACACCTTC. Translated: CASSPLGSSDGYTF.

The chain employs TRBV27 and TRBJ2-5; D perhaps matches TRBD2 (5 bases). Trimming left V 5 bases short and J 9 bases short, with 22 bases between. The CDR3 spans 15 residues. Germline lookup yields CDR1 MNHEY and CDR2 SMNVEV (reference sequence). The CDR3 sequence: CASSETGNSAGAQYF. In DNA, the CDR3 is TGTGCCAGCAGTGAGACCGGGAACAGCGCTGGGGCCCAGTACTTC.

The chain employs TRBV6-5 and TRBJ1-5, with 10 bases matching TRBD1. CDR1 is MNHEY, CDR2 SVGAGI, per germline. This CDR3 region has 15 residues. Losses at the gene ends were 6 bases for V and 7 bases for J; bases not matched to a gene: 9. CDR3 sequence (DNA): TGTGCCAGCAGCAGGGACAGGGGAGTTGACCAGCCCCAGCATTTT. Protein product: CASSRDRGVDQPQHF.

The chain carries TRBV7-3 and TRBJ2-3; D is unresolved. The CDR3 length is 15 residues. Germline values: CDR1 SGHTA, CDR2 FQGTGA. Trimming removed 2 bases at V and 0 bases at J, with 9 bases between. CDR3 protein: CASSLEPGSTDTQYF. The CDR3 DNA follows: TGTGCCAGCAGCTTAGAACCCGGTAGCACAGATACGCAGTATTTT.

The chain carries TRBV11-3 and TRBJ2-5, with D perhaps matching TRBD1 (6 bases). Between the trimmed V and J ends, which lost 4 bases and 4 bases, there was a span of 13 bases. Per the germline V gene, CDR1 is SGHNT and CDR2 is YENEEA. The CDR3 sequence is 14 residues long. CDR3 coding DNA: TGTGCCAGCAGCTCGGGGTTCAGGGGAGAGACCCAGTACTTC. Its protein product is CASSSGFRGETQYF. The full variable domain, completed using reference TRBV11-3 and TRBJ2-5, is EAGVVQSPRYKIIEKKQPVAFWCNPISGHNTLYWYLQNLGQGPELLIRYENEEAVDDSQLPKDRFSAERLKGVDSTLKIQPAELGDSAVYLCASSSGFRGETQYFGPGTRLLVL.

V and J are TRBV28 and TRBJ2-7; 8 nucleotides line up with TRBD1. This CDR3 region has 15 residues. Trimming cost V 6 bases and J 0 bases; bases outside gene matches: 7. Germline CDR1 reads MDHEN; CDR2 reads SYDVKM. CDR3 loop: CASRRDRGFSYEQYF. The CDR3 nucleotides read TGTGCCAGCAGACGCGACAGGGGTTTCTCCTACGAGCAGTACTTC.

The CDR3 protein is CASSQSGTGGNEQFF. CDR3 nucleotide sequence: TGCGCCAGCAGCCAATCCGGGACAGGGGGCAATGAGCAGTTCTTC. The gene calls are TRBV4-3 and TRBJ2-1; 11 bases line up with TRBD1. This CDR3 spans 15 amino acids. In germline, CDR1 is LGHNA, CDR2 YSLEER. Germline trimming cut 2 bases from V and 6 bases from J; bases unmatched to any gene: 3.

With respect to this clone: One end of the junction varies from germline; a read error may be responsible. The chain links TRBV9 to TRBJ2-5; TRBD2 might be the D (5 bases). The CDR3 spans 14 residues. Germline CDR1 is SGDLS and CDR2 is YYNGEE. In nucleotides, the CDR3 is TGTGCCAGCAGTGTAAGCGGATACCAAGAGGCCCAGTACTTC. Its protein product is CASSVSGYQEAQYF.

This chain connects TRBV14 to TRBJ2-6, with unresolved D. This CDR3 comprises 15 residues. Germline CDR1 and CDR2: SGHDN and FVKESK. V was cut by 3 bases and J by 0 bases, with 6 bases left in between. The CDR3 DNA follows: TGTGCCAGCAGCCACATAGACTCTGGGGCCAACGTCCTGACTTTC. Protein sequence: CASSHIDSGANVLTF.

The rearrangement links TRBV9 to TRBJ2-1, with TRBD2 matching over 8 bases. CDR3 length: 17 amino acids. Germline values: CDR1 SGDLS, CDR2 YYNGEE. V dropped 0 bases and J dropped 1; count of bases not matched to a gene: 6. The CDR3 coding sequence is TGTGCCAGCAGCGTAGTCGACGGGGGGGCATCCTACAATGAGCAGTTCTTC. It yields the protein CASSVVDGGASYNEQFF.

This rearrangement joins TRBV6-5 to TRBJ2-1; 10 bases match TRBD2. The germline V gene has CDR1 MNHEY and CDR2 SVGAGI. The junction had 7 bases not matched to a gene; V was cut back by 0 bases and J by 8 bases. The CDR3 contains 16 residues. The CDR3 region is CASSYSFSGGPHEQFF. The CDR3 DNA follows: TGTGCCAGCAGTTACTCGTTTAGCGGGGGGCCCCATGAGCAGTTCTTC.

As regards this clone: Other DNA sequences in this specimen translate into the identical CDR3. CDR3 residues: CASSGQGTYEQYF. DNA of the CDR3: TGTGCCAGCAGTGGACAGGGGACCTACGAGCAGTACTTC. The chain recombines TRBV6-6 with TRBJ2-7; 9 nucleotides agree with TRBD1. V lost 5 bases and J lost 2; bases outside the gene matches: 1. The CDR3 is 13 residues long. The V gene's germline CDR1 is MNHNY and CDR2 SVGAGI (reference sequence).

The chain employs TRBV27 and TRBJ1-6; 9 nucleotides line up with TRBD1. V trimming: 1 base; J trimming: 4 bases; junction bases outside the gene matches: 2. Germline CDR1 MNHEY, CDR2 SMNVEV (reference sequence). The CDR3 is 16 amino acids. CDR3 residues: CASSLLGTGYNSPLHF. CDR3 in DNA: TGTGCCAGCAGTTTATTAGGGACAGGGTATAATTCACCCCTCCACTTT.

On this clone itself: One junction end does not reproduce the germline sequence, and a read error may be involved. The chain recombines TRBV7-7 with TRBJ2-5; maybe TRBD1 (5 bases). The CDR3 length is 14 residues. Germline CDR1 reads SSHAT; CDR2 reads FNYEAQ (reference sequence). CDR3 coding DNA: TGTGCTAGCAGCTTGAACGTCCAGGGCGGGACCCAGTACTTC. This sequence encodes CASSLNVQGGTQYF.

CDR3 in DNA: TGTGCCAGCTCACCACTAAGCCGGGGGTTAACTGAAGCTTTCTTT. This translates into CASSPLSRGLTEAFF. The chain combines TRBV18 with TRBJ1-1; D possibly corresponds to TRBD1 (5 bases). V dropped 1 base and J dropped 5 bases, with 14 bases sitting between them. Germline assignment: CDR1 KGHSH and CDR2 LQKENI. The CDR3 runs to 15 residues.

The V gene is TRBV5-4, the J gene TRBJ2-7; 9 bases are shared with TRBD2. The trim removed 4 bases at V and 12 bases at J, leaving 11 bases unmatched. Germline V gene sequence: CDR1 SGHNT, CDR2 YYREEE (reference sequence). The CDR3 runs to 13 residues. Written as DNA, the CDR3 is TGTGCCAGCAGCATTAGCGGGGGCCCATTTTTGTACTTC. Its translation: CASSISGGPFLYF.

CDR3 loop: CASSLVGSGGTYTQYF. CDR3 DNA sequence: TGTGCCAGCAGCTTGGTTGGTAGCGGGGGGACTTATACGCAGTATTTT. The gene calls are TRBV5-6 and TRBJ2-3; the match to TRBD2 covers 10 bases. CDR1 SGHDT and CDR2 YYEEEE come from the germline V gene. V lost 0 bases and J lost 7; bases outside the gene matches: 8. The CDR3 loop spans 16 amino acids. Filled out from reference TRBV5-6 and TRBJ2-3, the complete variable domain reads DAGVTQSPTHLIKTRGQQVTLRCSPKSGHDTVSWYQQALGQGPQFIFQYYEEEERQRGNFPDRFSGHQFPNYSSELNVNALLLGDSALYLCASSLVGSGGTYTQYFGPGTRLTVL.

The chain employs TRBV4-3 and TRBJ1-1, with 7 bases identical to TRBD1. Germline assignment: CDR1 LGHNA and CDR2 YSLEER. This CDR3 is 14 amino acids long. Trimming removed 5 bases from V and 1 base from J; junction bases left unmatched: 4. The CDR3 sequence is CASSIGTANTEAFF. The CDR3 DNA is TGCGCCAGCAGCATTGGGACAGCGAACACTGAAGCTTTCTTT.

The rearrangement links TRBV2 to TRBJ1-2; 8 nucleotides match TRBD1. Germline V gene lookup returns CDR1 SNHLY and CDR2 FYNNEI. Trimming removed 0 bases from V and 5 bases from J; junction bases left unmatched: 8. There are 16 residues in the CDR3. CDR3 loop: CASSEARTGGDYGYTF. The CDR3 DNA follows: TGTGCCAGCAGTGAAGCCCGAACAGGGGGGGATTATGGCTACACCTTC.

The chain links TRBV6-4 to TRBJ2-7, with 7 positions matching TRBD2. The CDR3 spans 15 residues. Germline V gene data show CDR1 as MRHNA and CDR2 as SNTAGT. Trimming cost V 6 bases and J 7 bases; bases outside gene matches: 15. The CDR3 region has the DNA TGTGCCAGCAGATCCGGACGATGGGGGGGATCGGAGCAGTACTTC. It codes for CASRSGRWGGSEQYF.